This TCR beta chain stems from a study of blood T cell repertoires in COVID-19. Profiling relied on immunoSEQ multiplex PCR, and the TCRdb table lists in-frame clones only, not all of them. Of about 110,000 clones in the sample, around 86% are singletons; the top ten hold just over 4%. With 6 bases removed from V and 6 bases from J, the gap between germline ends came to 18 bases. This CDR3 has 15 residues. The germline gives CDR1 LNHDA, CDR2 SQIVND (reference sequence). The sequenced material came from peripheral blood. The TCR sequence derives from a woman between 70 and 85 years old with acute or convalescent COVID-19. The chain employs TRBV19 and TRBJ1-5, with D possibly TRBD1 on 5 matching bases. This chain's CDR3 is CASRPQGSGGQPQHF. The CDR3 coding sequence is TGTGCCAGTAGACCCCAGGGTAGCGGGGGTCAGCCCCAGCATTTT.